This T cell receptor beta chain was sequenced during a study of siplizumab effects on memory and regulatory T cells (dated by TCRdb to about 2019). Background for the entire study: The effect of the anti-CD2 antibody siplizumab on alloreactive T-cell subsets was examined in allogeneic mixed lymphocyte reactions constructed from human PBMCs.

TCRbeta CDR3 sequencing was performed on sorted unstimulated T cells and on proliferating T cells recovered from mixed lymphocyte reactions. Fresh whole blood from fewer than 11 HLA-typed healthy donors served as the source for isolating PBMCs. General findings and caveats noted by the study authors: Of the alloreactive CD4+ clones that could be mapped, the Treg-derived share averaged about 67% with siplizumab compared with 25% to 30% in control reactions. The cumulative frequency of alloreactive sequences that could be traced back to unstimulated CD4+ memory T cells was significantly reduced by siplizumab. Because sequences at frequencies below about 10^-5 were poorly captured, only a minor fraction of alloreactive clones could be mapped back to unstimulated subsets. About 75-96% of proliferating CD4+ or CD8+ clones could not be given a naive or memory phenotype. The suppressive function of proliferating Tregs from siplizumab cultures was not functionally confirmed. Compared with memory T cells, unstimulated naive T cells appeared more diverse, and naive cells seemed to make a substantial contribution to the alloresponse.

A remark on this clone: Its antigen is not yet known. No quality values exist for individual bases; no much larger clone is one base distant.

Libraries were made using the immunoSEQ multiplex PCR assay. The deep sequencing platform assayed some 90,000 TCR templates per sample. Genomic DNA extracted from sorted T cells was the material used for TCRbeta CDR3 sequencing. In the original analysis: The R programming language was used for clonal analysis of the TCRbeta CDR3 data. Unstimulated samples were compared with post-reaction CFSE-low samples to define alloreactive CD4+ and CD8+ clones. Alloreactive CD4+ clones were assigned to regulatory or non-regulatory origin by matching sequences to sorted unstimulated Treg and non-Treg repertoires. TCRdb carries this immuneACCESS record with in-frame sequences only. Its versions omit some clonotypes, under half of them owing to an unresolved V gene in the studies checked, with the rest unexplained. V, J and clone size derive from that table, while D and trimming were established from the DNA sequence. The table for this sample lists about 100,000 clones; about 91% of them were counted only once. About 0.15% of the sample is taken by the ten largest.

Counted from cysteine to phenylalanine, this CDR3 has 14 amino acids. CDR3 DNA is the only sequence kept; it has 42 bases, read in frame from the first base. Compared with germline, V lacks 4 bases and J lacks 5 bases; bases without a gene match: 5. The CDR1 and CDR2 encoded by the germline V gene are SGDLS and YYNGEE. The specimen was CD4+ T cells sorted from blood. The sequence is built from TRBV9 and TRBJ2-5; TRBD1 aligns with 10 central bases. This sequence originates from a human donor in good health. The base sequence is TGTGCCAGCAGCTTACGGACAGGGGGGGAGACCCAGTACTTC. This sequence encodes CASSLRTGGETQYF.